This T cell receptor (beta chain) was found in a study of T-cell memory formation after mild COVID-19 (dated by TCRdb to the early 2020s). Notes on the research overall: TCR sequence clusters from the two donors were found to be largely donor specific. In a couple of donors, T-cell clones that expanded and contracted after mild COVID-19 were tracked by sequencing TCRalpha and TCRbeta repertoires over time. The cohort comprised two young, previously healthy adult volunteers, one female and one male.

Sequencing used an Illumina NovaSeq 6000. Using 5'RACE with constant-segment primers, TCRalpha and TCRbeta cDNA libraries were constructed, with sample barcodes and unique molecular identifiers added in the process. Trizol reagent was used to extract RNA from every sample. Amplification of the libraries took two PCR steps, and the second step added a second sample barcode plus Illumina TruSeq adapters. The libraries were sequenced on an Illumina NovaSeq using 2 x 150 bp paired-end reads. In the paper's pipeline: Reads were demultiplexed and collapsed into UMI-guided consensus sequences with migec v1.2.7. Using mixcr v2.1.11, UMI consensuses were aligned to TRA and TRB V and J templates and then assembled into clonotypes. A clonotype was counted as expanded or contracted only when both edgeR and NoisET called the clonotype significant, with the noise models trained on biological replicates. For edgeR calls, the thresholds were a false discovery rate-adjusted p below 0.01 and a log2 fold-change of 1. PCA with hierarchical clustering of max-normalized trajectories of the 1000 most abundant clonotypes was used as exploratory dynamics analysis. Separately sequenced CD4+ and CD8+ repertoires were used to assign a CD4 or CD8 phenotype to each responding clone. TCRdb took the public reads, trimmed them with fastp at Q25, ran MiXCR for clone calling and kept in-frame beta chains. Every distinct CDR3 protein forms one entry, paired with its most common genes and DNA. The V and J calls come from TCRdb's annotation, not from the publication. In all, the sample holds 100,000 or so distinct CDR3 sequences, and 11% of those were seen once. Around 39% of the sample rests with the top ten.

Comments on this clonotype: This receptor's antigen is unknown. Base-call qualities are not available, and no considerably larger clone is one nucleotide away.

Ficoll-Paque density gradient centrifugation was used to isolate PBMCs. The CDR3 contains 14 residues, cysteine and phenylalanine counted. Only the CDR3 DNA stays, 42 bases, in frame from base 1. At the junction V is shortened by 4 bases and J by 6 bases, with 12 bases in between. The germline V gene supplies CDR1 SNHLY and CDR2 FYNNEI. What the research found in general, with its limitations: The second-wave clones that peaked on day 37 were not confirmed to be SARS-CoV-2 specific. Only a couple of mild cases were covered in the study, and larger cohorts including severe cases with pre-infection samples were considered necessary. Some responding clones were found in pre-infection memory, which suggests that pre-existing cross-reactive memory T cells took part in the SARS-CoV-2 response. Clones that contracted from day 15 to 85 showed balanced CD4/CD8 phenotypes, whereas a second wave of clones that expanded from day 15 to 37 leaned towards CD4+. Contracting CD4+ clones were found mainly in CM and EM memory subsets, while CD8+ clones were enriched in EMRA.

The material sequenced was PBMCs or a T cell subset sorted from them (not recorded which). The TCR was taken from a man between 18 and 35 years old who had mild COVID-19 (a few samples of this study predate the infection). The sample titles of this study are shuffled in the database, so cell type and time point are left out; the donor was told from shared clones. The V and J segments used are TRBV2 and TRBJ2-2; TRBD2 is perhaps the D gene, given 6 matching bases. CDR3 reads: CASSGRTTSGELFF. The DNA reads as follows: TGTGCCAGCAGTGGCCGGACTACATCCGGGGAGCTGTTTTTT.